A selection of T cell receptor beta chains follows, all from one sample in a study of identical twins. TCRdb analysed the 5' RACE reads with MiXCR anew, one entry per CDR3 protein. The sample includes over 200,000 distinct CDR3 sequences, 6.5% of them seen just once. This sample was shared with a second study, whose subject was T cells expressing NK-cell markers.

The sample consisted of CD8+ T cells sorted from blood. Receptor source: a woman aged 18-30 years in good health. Each CDR3 is given with its conserved first and last residue. D genes are given only for firm matches. Not all rows give a size; the values are once, few, many and, for expanded clones, a class.

CDR3nt | CDR3aa | d_gene | v_gene | abundance | j_gene
TGTGCCAGCACAGCGATTTCCGGGACCGGTTTGTACAATGAGCAGTTCTTC | CASTAISGTGLYNEQFF | . | TRBV6-1 | few | TRBJ2-1
TGTGCCAGCAGCCGGGACACCTTATACGAGCAGTACTTC | CASSRDTLYEQYF | . | TRBV11-3 | once | TRBJ2-7
TGTGCCAGCCGGGGACCTGGGCGGGTGCCCTACGAGCAGTACTTC | CASRGPGRVPYEQYF | . | TRBV27 | . | TRBJ2-7
TGTGCCAGCAGCCAAGTGGGCGGGGGGTTAGCCAAAAACATTCAGTACTTC | CASSQVGGGLAKNIQYF | TRBD2 | TRBV4-2 | . | TRBJ2-4
TGTGCCAGCAGCCCCGAGACAGGTCGAGGCACTGAAGCTTTCTTT | CASSPETGRGTEAFF | . | TRBV11-3 | few | TRBJ1-1
TGCGCCAGCAGCGCAGAATCTAGCGGGGGGGCGGACGATGAGCAGTTCTTC | CASSAESSGGADDEQFF | TRBD2 | TRBV5-1 | . | TRBJ2-1
TGCGCCAGCAGCTTGGAAGGACTCCCCGAGCAGTACTTC | CASSLEGLPEQYF | . | TRBV5-1 | . | TRBJ2-7
TGCAGCGTATGCAGGGAAGTGAACACTGAAGCTTTCTTT | CSVCREVNTEAFF | . | TRBV29-1 | few | TRBJ1-1
TGCGCCAGCAGCCAGGACAGGGTGAACACTGAAGCTTTCTTT | CASSQDRVNTEAFF | TRBD1 | TRBV5-1 | many | TRBJ1-1
TGTGCCAGCAGCTTCGGACGGGGCTACACCTTC | CASSFGRGYTF | . | TRBV7-9 | few | TRBJ1-2
TGTGCCAGCAGCTCCCCAGCCGGACAGGAAGCCTACGAGCAGTACTTC | CASSSPAGQEAYEQYF | TRBD1 | TRBV7-9 | . | TRBJ2-7
TGCGCCAGCAGCGCTCGATCCTACAATGAGCAGTTCTTC | CASSARSYNEQFF | . | TRBV10-2 | . | TRBJ2-1
TGCGCCAGCAGCTTGTGGGTACGGGACACTCAGGACGAGCAGTACTTC | CASSLWVRDTQDEQYF | . | TRBV5-1 | . | TRBJ2-7
TGCAGTGCTAGCACCAACCCTAAGGCTGAAGCTTTCTTT | CSASTNPKAEAFF | . | TRBV20-1 | . | TRBJ1-1
TGTGCCACTCATACCGGGACGGGGTTATACAATGAGCAGTTCTTC | CATHTGTGLYNEQFF | . | TRBV12-3/TRBV12-4 | many | TRBJ2-1
TGCAGTGCTAGAGAGACCGCCTACGAGCAGTACTTC | CSARETAYEQYF | . | TRBV20-1 | . | TRBJ2-7
TGCAGTGCCCCCGGGACTAGCAGCTACAATGAGCAGTTCTTC | CSAPGTSSYNEQFF | TRBD2 | TRBV20-1 | few | TRBJ2-1
TGTGCCAGCAGCCCCGATATAGATACGCAGTATTTT | CASSPDIDTQYF | . | TRBV7-2 | . | TRBJ2-3